This T cell receptor (beta chain) was documented in a study of PD-L1 blockade in urothelial cancer. The study, taken as a whole, reports: Greater 3-week expansion of tumor-associated blood clones was recorded for durable-benefit patients.

Time point specified: peripheral blood 6 weeks after treatment start. Sample contribution per patient ranged from 1 to 8, covering pretreatment and on-treatment. Concerning this clone: Its target is unknown.

The protocol was immunoSEQ multiplex PCR, while the TCRdb copy is restricted to in-frame clones and leaves out a portion. The sample yields around 110,000 clones, around 89% seen once. The V segment lost 2 bases and the J segment 8 bases; nucleotides outside the gene matches: 5. In germline, CDR1 is SGHDT, CDR2 YYEEEE. The CDR3 is 14 amino acids. This TCR was recovered from a man aged 60 to 75 with urothelial cancer. The rearrangement links TRBV5-6 to TRBJ1-5; 9 nucleotides match TRBD1. The specimen was PBMCs, collected around atezolizumab (anti-PD-L1) treatment. CDR3 nucleotide sequence: TGTGCCAGCAGCTTCGGACAGGGGAGGGAGCCCCAGCATTTT. This encodes CASSFGQGREPQHF.